The 14 T cell receptor beta chains presented below share a single source sample, sequenced in a study of blood T cell repertoires in COVID-19. Sequencing was performed with immunoSEQ multiplex PCR; in TCRdb, only in-frame clones are kept and a portion is missing. This repertoire shows a few hundred thousand clones, about 80% found once; its top ten account for about 8.9%. The sequenced sample was peripheral blood. The source of these receptors is a man aged 80 or over with acute or convalescent COVID-19.

The J gene is TRBJ1-5, the V gene TRBV19; 9 bases align to TRBD1. Trimming removed 4 bases from V and 2 bases from J; junction bases left unmatched: 6. Per the germline V gene, CDR1 is LNHDA and CDR2 is SQIVND (reference sequence). The CDR3 is made up of 16 amino acids. This CDR3 reads CASSRGQGKGNQPQHF. Here the CDR3 DNA reads TGTGCCAGTAGTAGGGGACAGGGAAAGGGCAATCAGCCCCAGCATTTT.

This rearrangement joins TRBV24-1 to TRBJ2-3; 11 bases align to TRBD2. The germline gives CDR1 KGHDR, CDR2 SFDVKD. J was trimmed by 1 base and V by 9 bases; bases with no gene match: 5. This CDR3 region has 15 residues. CDR3 coding DNA: TGTGCCACCGAGGGGACTAGCGGTCGCACAGATACGCAGTATTTT. It is translated as CATEGTSGRTDTQYF.

This chain uses TRBV10-3 with TRBJ2-7, with 9 positions matching TRBD1. Germline V lookup: CDR1 ENHRY, CDR2 SYGVKD. J gave up 1 base and V 2 bases, and 12 bases lay outside the gene matches. The CDR3 has 18 residues. CDR3 DNA: TGTGCCATCAGTGAGCCCCCCCAAGGGACAGGGAGATCCTACGAGCAGTACTTC. Translating gives CAISEPPQGTGRSYEQYF.

The sample holds many counts of this clone. The chain is built from TRBV6-2 or TRBV6-3 and TRBJ2-1, with D tentatively TRBD2 (6 bases). This CDR3 region has 15 residues. Between the trimmed V and J ends, which lost 5 bases and 2 bases, there was a span of 13 bases. CDR1 and CDR2 (germline): MNHEY, SVGEGT. CDR3 DNA: TGTGCCAGCAGTCCCCCGGGGGTTACCTACAATGAGCAGTTCTTC. As protein: CASSPPGVTYNEQFF.

The chain joins TRBV9 to TRBJ1-3; TRBD1 aligns across 11 bases. The CDR3 loop spans 16 amino acids. V gave up 3 bases and J gave up 3 bases; unmatched junction bases: 5. From germline, CDR1 is SGDLS and CDR2 YYNGEE. The CDR3 coding sequence is TGTGCCAGCAGCGCGAGGACAGGGGGCCTTGGAAACACCATATATTTT. Translation gives CASSARTGGLGNTIYF.

V gene TRBV11-2 combines with J gene TRBJ2-7, with 15 bases aligning to TRBD2. The CDR3 contains 17 residues. The J segment lost 3 bases and the V segment lost 5 bases, leaving 8 bases of the junction unmatched. The V gene's germline CDR1 is SGHAT and CDR2 FQNNGV. The CDR3 sequence: CASSRGGGLAGGYEQYF. CDR3 nucleotides: TGTGCCAGCAGCCGCGGAGGGGGACTAGCGGGAGGCTACGAGCAGTACTTC.

The table lists this clone with a few counts. The chain employs TRBV5-1 and TRBJ1-1; unclear D gene. The CDR3 contains 14 residues. Germline V lookup: CDR1 SGHRS, CDR2 YFSETQ. V gave up 1 base and J gave up 1 base, with 8 bases separating them. The CDR3 DNA reads as TGCGCCAGCAGCTTGACCGCTACGAACACTGAAGCTTTCTTT. Encoded protein: CASSLTATNTEAFF.

The chain couples TRBV7-2 to TRBJ2-5; tentative D call: TRBD2 (5 bases). Germline V gives CDR1 SGHTA, CDR2 FQGNSA. The CDR3 contains 14 residues. The V and J ends lost 5 bases and 5 bases respectively, with 15 bases between them. This CDR3 is CASSLRRTGETQYF. DNA for the CDR3: TGTGCCAGCAGCCTACGTCGGACTGGGGAGACCCAGTACTTC.

The chain employs TRBV7-8 and TRBJ2-7, with TRBD2 as a possible D gene (6 bases). Trimming removed 2 bases at V and 4 bases at J, with 15 bases between. Looked up from germline, CDR1 is SGHVS and CDR2 is FQNEAQ. CDR3 length: 15 residues. The CDR3 spells CASSLWRGAAYEQYF. The CDR3 DNA sequence: TGTGCCAGCAGCTTATGGCGGGGCGCCGCGTACGAGCAGTACTTC.

V is TRBV24-1 and J is TRBJ2-1, with D possibly TRBD1 on 6 matching bases. V was cut by 6 bases and J by 9 bases, with 11 bases left in between. Germline assignment: CDR1 KGHDR and CDR2 SFDVKD. The CDR3 is 12 amino acids. The DNA of the CDR3 is TGTGCCACCAGTCGCCCACAGGGTGAGCAGTTCTTC. As protein: CATSRPQGEQFF.

The chain combines TRBV4-2 with TRBJ2-1; the match to TRBD2 covers 7 bases. Germline-derived CDR1 and CDR2 are LGHNA and YNFKEQ. This CDR3 spans 14 amino acids. V was pared by 4 bases and J by 6 bases, with 6 bases of the junction left unmatched. CDR3 residues: CASSPSAGPNEQFF. The CDR3 nucleotides read TGTGCCAGCAGCCCCTCAGCGGGACCCAATGAGCAGTTCTTC.

This chain links TRBV6-5 with TRBJ2-1; 11 bases fit TRBD1. V was pared by 8 bases and J by 7 bases, with 7 bases of the junction left unmatched. Per the germline V gene, CDR1 is MNHEY and CDR2 is SVGAGI. This CDR3 spans 14 amino acids. The CDR3 protein is CASRGQGAQNEQFF. Here the CDR3 DNA reads TGTGCCAGCCGAGGACAGGGGGCGCAAAATGAGCAGTTCTTC.

The genes are TRBV5-1 and TRBJ2-3; D is possibly TRBD2 (6 bases). Trimming stripped 5 bases from V and 0 bases from J, with 10 bases between. This CDR3 is 14 amino acids long. Per germline, CDR1 SGHRS and CDR2 YFSETQ. In nucleotides, the CDR3 is TGCGCCAGCAGGGAGGGCTCTAGCACAGATACGCAGTATTTT. It encodes CASREGSSTDTQYF.

The gene calls are TRBV5-1 and TRBJ1-1; no reliable D call. Germline V CDR1 and CDR2: SGHRS, YFSETQ. V lost 0 bases, J lost 10 bases, and 16 bases lay in between. The CDR3 is made up of 14 amino acids. CDR3 in amino acids: CASSLAETGKGAFF. CDR3 DNA sequence: TGCGCCAGCAGCTTGGCCGAGACCGGGAAGGGAGCTTTCTTT.